The rows below give T cell receptor beta chains drawn from one sample of a study of human T cells and chemical hapten exposure. TCRdb ran MiXCR on the RACE reads and lists one entry per CDR3 protein. The sample carries under 100,000 distinct CDR3 sequences, over 9.5% recorded once. The source material was whole blood, sampled in connection with sensitization to the hapten diphenylcyclopropenone (DPC). The source of these receptors is a woman between 40 and 50 years old with alopecia areata. Some clones in this sample may be carry-over from other donors' samples. Each CDR3 is given without its conserved first and last residue. Clone size, where shown, is once, few, many, or a class for clones that have expanded.

size	V	J	CDR3
few	TRBV29-1	TRBJ2-2	SVEIPTRAGELF
.	TRBV6-1	TRBJ2-7	ASSLIPGQGGYEQY
few	TRBV4-3	TRBJ1-6	ASSQEGSGNSPLH
.	TRBV7-3	TRBJ2-5	ASSLTGNLGAQY
few	TRBV29-1	TRBJ2-2	SVVQETNTGELF
few	TRBV12-3/TRBV12-4	TRBJ2-7	ASNSGAGSSYEQY
.	TRBV7-2	TRBJ2-1	ASSPNWGSYNEQF
.	TRBV20-1	TRBJ2-3	SAPGGGTGDTQY
.	TRBV6-6	TRBJ1-4	ASRLGQGASNEKLF
.	TRBV2	TRBJ2-1	ASRALAVFYNEQF
few	TRBV12-3/TRBV12-4	TRBJ1-5	ASSRQGANNQPQH
.	TRBV7-2	TRBJ2-7	ASSLALARVYEQY
many	TRBV6-1	TRBJ1-5	ASDRNFNQPQH
few	TRBV30	TRBJ2-2	AWRRQGANTGELF
few	TRBV19	TRBJ2-5	ASSTLRGRSETQY
many	TRBV2	TRBJ2-3	ASSAGTRLGTDTQY
many	TRBV9	TRBJ2-3	ASSRRWTESTDTQY
many	TRBV7-2	TRBJ1-1	ASRKDWTAGFEAF
.	TRBV9	TRBJ1-1	ASSVGGQMNTEAF
.	TRBV4-1	TRBJ1-1	ASSQDHWREAF
few	TRBV7-2	TRBJ1-3	ASSARQGLTGNTIY
.	TRBV29-1	TRBJ2-3	SVETAGATDTQY
.	TRBV7-9	TRBJ2-1	ASSLRRASGEQF
many	TRBV7-2	TRBJ2-3	ASSRTGIRDTQY
many	TRBV5-6	TRBJ1-6	ASSRGRGRVYNSPLH
few	TRBV20-1	TRBJ1-5	SASVTHQPQH
many	TRBV27	TRBJ2-7	ASSTGTALRKY
.	TRBV20-1	TRBJ1-6	SARVPGSPLH
.	TRBV15	TRBJ1-2	ATSRLGQLPYGYT
.	TRBV29-1	TRBJ2-7	SVEGAYEQY
many	TRBV6-6	TRBJ1-6	ASSQGYGRNSPLH
many	TRBV9	TRBJ2-5	ASSVGGGGETQY
few	TRBV18	TRBJ1-1	ASLGQGTEAF
.	TRBV20-1	TRBJ2-5	SAIGASETQY
many	TRBV6-2/TRBV6-3	TRBJ1-2	ASSSSGDYGYT
few	TRBV5-4	TRBJ2-1	ASSLSLSSYNEQF
few	TRBV9	TRBJ2-2	ASSFQSGRSPGELF
many	TRBV5-4	TRBJ2-1	ASSPVSGSRTYNEQF
.	TRBV12-5	TRBJ2-1	ASGNNEQF
few	TRBV6-2/TRBV6-3	TRBJ2-1	ASSRLAGRGYNEQF
.	TRBV6-2/TRBV6-3	TRBJ2-2	ASSYKREGRDTGELF
many	TRBV20-1	TRBJ2-1	SAIASYNEQF
many	TRBV10-2	TRBJ1-2	ASALDGRNYGYT
many	TRBV6-5	TRBJ1-5	ASSLGGGSNSNQPQH
.	TRBV5-4	TRBJ2-1	ASSLFVGQGNSNEQF
medium-sized	TRBV25-1	TRBJ1-2	ASSPRGANYGYT
.	TRBV12-3/TRBV12-4	TRBJ2-2	ASSQTGLPRNTGELF
few	TRBV7-2	TRBJ2-3	ASSPTQGLAGFADTQY
many	TRBV2	TRBJ2-5	ASSVSPLKETQY
.	TRBV5-4	TRBJ2-5	ASSLGAGRGLETQY
.	TRBV18	TRBJ1-2	ASSPQLNYGYT
many	TRBV12-3/TRBV12-4	TRBJ2-5	ASAAQETQY
few	TRBV9	TRBJ2-3	ASSPSGVTADTQY
.	TRBV12-3/TRBV12-4	TRBJ2-7	ASRTGTHYEQY
.	TRBV28	TRBJ2-7	ASSLPDSSYEQY
.	TRBV2	TRBJ1-5	ASRGGNQPQH
.	TRBV19	TRBJ2-7	ASSIRAGDSYEQY